The rows below give T cell receptor beta chains drawn from one sample of a study of cytomegalovirus exposure and HLA in healthy donors. The data were produced by immunoSEQ multiplex PCR, yet TCRdb's version contains in-frame clones alone and is incomplete. The table has approximately 110,000 clones, 75% to 85% seen once; the top ten hold around 2.1%. The sequenced sample was PBMCs. Source of these receptors: a man in his thirties or forties in good health and CMV-seronegative. The CDR3 runs from the conserved cysteine through the conserved F or W. The D gene is left open where the match is weak. A clone size is listed for some rows: how often the clone was seen (once, few, many), or a class if it is expanded.

d_call	v_call	j_call	clone_size	cdr3_nt	cdr3_aa
TRBD2	TRBV13	TRBJ2-3	-	TGTGCCAGCAGCACCCGGACTAGCGGCACAGATACGCAGTATTTT	CASSTRTSGTDTQYF
TRBD2	TRBV19	TRBJ2-7	-	TGTGCCAGAAGCAAACCGGGACTAGCGATCCACGAGCAGTACTTC	CARSKPGLAIHEQYF
-	TRBV5-8	TRBJ1-2	-	TGTGCCAGCAGCGTCATCTTACAGGGAACGCTATCGGGGATCTATGGCTACACCTTC	CASSVILQGTLSGIYGYTF
TRBD1	TRBV5-1	TRBJ1-6	-	TGCGCCAGCAGCTGGGAACAGGGGCGGAATTCACCCCTCCACTTT	CASSWEQGRNSPLHF
-	TRBV4-1	TRBJ2-6	-	TGCGCCAGCAGCCAGGTTCAGGGGATCGCCTCTGGGGCCAACGTCCTGACTTTC	CASSQVQGIASGANVLTF
-	TRBV2	TRBJ1-5	-	TGTGCCAGCTTACAGGATAGCAATCAGCCCCAGCATTTT	CASLQDSNQPQHF
-	TRBV4-3	TRBJ1-6	-	TGCGCCAGCAGCCAAGACCCGGGGGTACAGTCACCCCTCCACTTT	CASSQDPGVQSPLHF
-	TRBV5-1	TRBJ1-6	-	TGCGCCAGCAGCTTGGGCGGGAACTCCTATAATTCACCCCTCCACTTT	CASSLGGNSYNSPLHF
TRBD1	TRBV4-1	TRBJ1-2	-	TGCGCCAGCAGCCAAGGCCCGGACAGGGGAAATGGCTACACCTTC	CASSQGPDRGNGYTF
TRBD1	TRBV18	TRBJ1-1	-	TGTGCCAGCTCACCACTCGGACAGGGAACAGCTTTCTTT	CASSPLGQGTAFF
TRBD1	TRBV5-1	TRBJ2-7	-	TGCGCCAGCAGCGTGACAGGGCATCCTTACGAGCAGTACTTC	CASSVTGHPYEQYF
TRBD1	TRBV7-2	TRBJ2-7	-	TGTGCCAGCAGCATCCTACAGGGGACCTACGAGCAGTACTTC	CASSILQGTYEQYF
TRBD1	TRBV5-6	TRBJ1-2	-	TGTGCCAGCAGCTCGGGACAGGGGGATGGCTACACCTTC	CASSSGQGDGYTF
-	TRBV18	TRBJ2-5	few	TGTGCCAGCTCACCACTTCAGACAAGACAAGAGACCCAGTACTTC	CASSPLQTRQETQYF
-	TRBV28	TRBJ2-5	-	TGTGCCAGCAGTCCACTCCAAGAGACCCAGTACTTC	CASSPLQETQYF
TRBD1	TRBV11-2	TRBJ2-5	-	TGTGCCAGCAGCGCGTCGACAGGGCCGAAGACCCAGTACTTC	CASSASTGPKTQYF
-	TRBV18	TRBJ1-2	-	TGTGCCAGCTCACTAGAAGACTCGGGCTACACCTTC	CASSLEDSGYTF
-	TRBV6-5	TRBJ1-1	-	TGTGCCAGCACTCCAGGGTGGAACACTGAAGCTTTCTTT	CASTPGWNTEAFF
TRBD1	TRBV7-2	TRBJ1-5	-	TGTGCCAGCAGCTTAGAGGACAGGGGAGGCCAGCCCCAGCATTTT	CASSLEDRGGQPQHF
-	TRBV18	TRBJ2-5	-	TGTGCCAGCTCACCGGGACACCTACAAGAGACCCAGTACTTC	CASSPGHLQETQYF
-	TRBV12-5	TRBJ2-5	-	TGTGCTAGTGGTTTGTTGGGACTTCAAGAGACCCAGTACTTC	CASGLLGLQETQYF
TRBD1	TRBV29-1	TRBJ1-2	-	TGCAGCGCTACGACGCTTGGACAGGGGGTCTATGGCTACACCTTC	CSATTLGQGVYGYTF
TRBD1	TRBV4-1	TRBJ1-4	once	TGCGCCAGCAGCCAAGATGGGCTGGGACAGGCGAATGAAAAACTGTTTTTT	CASSQDGLGQANEKLFF
TRBD1	TRBV27	TRBJ2-7	once	TGTGCCAGCAGCCGAACAGGGGTGGGGGACTACGAGCAGTACTTC	CASSRTGVGDYEQYF
TRBD1	TRBV30	TRBJ1-5	-	TGTGCCTGGAGCATCGGACAGGATAATCAGCCCCAGCATTTT	CAWSIGQDNQPQHF
TRBD2	TRBV10-3	TRBJ2-3	-	TGTGCCATCAGCGGGACTAGCGGGGCCGATACGCAGTATTTT	CAISGTSGADTQYF
TRBD1	TRBV28	TRBJ1-5	-	TGTGCCAGCAGTTTATGGGGGCGATGGGGTACAGGGGCCCAACAGCCCCAGCATTTT	CASSLWGRWGTGAQQPQHF
-	TRBV6-5	TRBJ2-2	-	TGTGCCAGCAGTGACACGGACACCGGGGAGCTGTTTTTT	CASSDTDTGELFF
-	TRBV2	TRBJ1-5	-	TGTGCCAGCAGTGAAAGGGGACATGGCAATCAGCCCCAGCATTTT	CASSERGHGNQPQHF
-	TRBV4-1	TRBJ2-3	-	TGCGCCAGCAGCTTCCGACAGGGCACAGATACGCAGTATTTT	CASSFRQGTDTQYF
TRBD1	TRBV27	TRBJ2-3	-	TGTGCCAGCAGTCCAGGGCCCGACAGGGGGCAGGCAGATACGCAGTATTTT	CASSPGPDRGQADTQYF
-	TRBV5-1	TRBJ1-1	-	TGCGCCAGCAGCGGCACAGGGATCGGAGGTACTGAAGCTTTCTTT	CASSGTGIGGTEAFF
-	TRBV30	TRBJ1-3	-	TGTGCCTCTTTCAGGGATTCTGGAAACACCATATATTTT	CASFRDSGNTIYF
TRBD1	TRBV7-9	TRBJ2-7	once	TGTGCCAGCAGCCGTGGACAGGGGGCCCCCTACGAGCAGTACTTC	CASSRGQGAPYEQYF
TRBD1	TRBV6-5	TRBJ1-2	-	TGTGCCAGCAGTGATGCAGGGGGCTGGGATGGCTACACCTTC	CASSDAGGWDGYTF
-	TRBV6-1	TRBJ2-7	few	TGTGCCAGCAGAGACAGGAGCTCCTACGAGCAGTACTTC	CASRDRSSYEQYF
-	TRBV6-5	TRBJ2-7	-	TGTGCCAGCAGTTACCCAGGGCGCGAGCAGTACTTC	CASSYPGREQYF
TRBD1	TRBV11-3	TRBJ2-1	few	TGTGCCAGCAGCTTAGGGGGACAGGGACGCTACAATGAGCAGTTCTTC	CASSLGGQGRYNEQFF
-	TRBV6-5	TRBJ1-2	-	TGTGCCAGCAAGGCAACTACCTCGGGGTATGGCTACACCTTC	CASKATTSGYGYTF
TRBD1	TRBV4-1	TRBJ1-2	-	TGCGCCAGCAGGCTGGGACAGGACTATGGCTACACCTTC	CASRLGQDYGYTF
TRBD1	TRBV9	TRBJ2-2	-	TGTGCCAGCAGCGCACAGGGGTACGTGGAGCTGTTTTTT	CASSAQGYVELFF
-	TRBV7-2	TRBJ2-7	-	TGTGCCAGCAGCCCACGGGACACAGCCTACGAGCAGTACTTC	CASSPRDTAYEQYF
TRBD2	TRBV6-1	TRBJ2-7	-	TGTGCCAGCAGTGTCAAGGTCCGGCTAGCGGGAGGAGAACCCTACGAGCAGTACTTC	CASSVKVRLAGGEPYEQYF
-	TRBV30	TRBJ2-5	-	TGTGCCTGGAGTGTCGGTACGGTCGGGTCCCAGTACTTC	CAWSVGTVGSQYF
TRBD2	TRBV9	TRBJ2-1	-	TGTGCCAGCAGCCCCCGGACTAGCCCAGGATACAATGAGCAGTTCTTC	CASSPRTSPGYNEQFF
-	TRBV15	TRBJ2-1	-	TGTGCCACCAGCGGGAGGACTTTTTCCTCGGTTGAGCAGTTCTTC	CATSGRTFSSVEQFF
TRBD1	TRBV27	TRBJ1-6	-	TGTGCCAGCAGTACCAGGACAGGTCGGTCACCCCTCCACTTT	CASSTRTGRSPLHF
TRBD2	TRBV5-1	TRBJ2-3	-	TGCGCCAGCAGCTTGGCAACTAGCGGAGGGGGCACAGATACGCAGTATTTT	CASSLATSGGGTDTQYF
-	TRBV7-3	TRBJ2-3	-	TGTGCCAGCAGCTTAACTAGCGGCTTCACAGATACGCAGTATTTT	CASSLTSGFTDTQYF
-	TRBV7-9	TRBJ1-1	-	TGTGCCAGCAGCCCACCCCCCGGGTCTGAAGCTTTCTTT	CASSPPPGSEAFF
-	TRBV11-2	TRBJ1-1	-	TGTGCCAGCAGCGTAGGAGTGAACACTGAAGCTTTCTTT	CASSVGVNTEAFF
TRBD2	TRBV9	TRBJ2-1	once	TGTGCCAGCAGCGTAGCTAGCGGGGGCCTTTCCTACAATGAGCAGTTCTTC	CASSVASGGLSYNEQFF
-	TRBV5-1	TRBJ2-5	-	TGCGCCAGCACGACGGGGAACCAAGAGACCCAGTACTTC	CASTTGNQETQYF
-	TRBV7-9	TRBJ2-5	-	TGTGCCAGCAGCCCCGGACAGCGGGAGACCCAGTACTTC	CASSPGQRETQYF